This T cell receptor beta chain was sequenced in a study of blood T cells in healthy people across ages. V was clipped by 3 bases and J by 6 bases, with 18 bases between them. This CDR3 contains 16 residues. Next came a second PCR, run for about 6 to 11 cycles, which used a sample-barcoded 5' primer along with a J-beta primer mix. TCRdb re-called the 5' RACE reads through MiXCR, storing one row per CDR3 protein. The profile covers approximately 1,000,000 distinct CDR3 sequences, with more than 30% appearing a single time and around 13% taken by the ten largest. This rearrangement joins TRBV12-3 or TRBV12-4 to TRBJ2-1, with D perhaps TRBD2 (6 bases). Sequenced material: blood. The sequence came from a man aged 18 to 30 in good health. CDR3 DNA sequence: TGTGCCAGCAGTTTTCAGGGCGGGGCCGCTTTCAATGAGCAGTTCTTC. Amino acids: CASSFQGGAAFNEQFF.